Shown below are 20 T cell receptor beta chains from a single sample sequenced in a study of blood T cell repertoires in COVID-19. Here immunoSEQ multiplex PCR was the method, and the copy in TCRdb shows in-frame clones only, minus some. This table has 270,000 or so clones, more than 75% appearing once. What was sequenced was PBMCs or T cells enriched from blood (not recorded which). These TCRs come from a woman aged 18-30 years who had recovered from COVID-19.

This clone was seen only once. The chain recombines TRBV20-1 with TRBJ1-6; D is perhaps TRBD1 (6 bases). V shed 3 bases and J shed 6 bases, with 15 bases lying between them. CDR3 length equals 15 residues. The V gene's germline CDR1 is DFQATT and CDR2 SNEGSKA (reference sequence). Written as DNA, the CDR3 is TGCAGTGCTAGTGGCCGGGACACGCTTAATTCACCCCTCCACTTT. Its translation is CSASGRDTLNSPLHF.

The chain joins TRBV7-2 to TRBJ1-2; D uncertain. CDR3 length: 17 amino acids. Trimming removed 2 bases at V and 0 bases at J, with 16 bases between. Germline assignment: CDR1 SGHTA and CDR2 FQGNSA. CDR3 in amino acids: CASSLSSWAEANYGYTF. The DNA of the CDR3 is TGTGCCAGCAGCTTAAGTTCCTGGGCCGAAGCTAACTATGGCTACACCTTC.

The V and J genes are TRBV19 and TRBJ1-2; possibly TRBD1 for D (5 bases). Germline assignment: CDR1 LNHDA and CDR2 SQIVND (reference sequence). CDR3 length: 11 amino acids. V lost 3 bases, J lost 8 bases, and 7 bases lay in between. As DNA, the CDR3 is TGTGCCAGTAGTATCAGGGAAGGCTACACCTTC. Its protein is CASSIREGYTF.

Only a few counts were recorded for this clone. J is TRBJ2-7 and V is TRBV9; 9 bases are shared with TRBD1. The CDR3 contains 14 residues. V lost 0 bases and J lost 5; bases outside the gene matches: 3. The germline gives CDR1 SGDLS, CDR2 YYNGEE. CDR3 sequence (DNA): TGTGCCAGCAGCGTAGGGGACAGGGCTCACGAGCAGTACTTC. Its translation is CASSVGDRAHEQYF. Full variable domain (missing parts from reference TRBV9 and TRBJ2-7): DSGVTQTPKHLITATGQRVTLRCSPRSGDLSVYWYQQSLDQGLQFLIQYYNGEERAKGNILERFSAQQFPDLHSELNLSSLELGDSALYFCASSVGDRAHEQYFGPGTRLTVT.

The V call is TRBV5-4, the J call TRBJ2-5, with 9 bases that match TRBD2. CDR1 and CDR2 from the germline V gene are SGHNT and YYREEE (reference sequence). The CDR3 runs 15 residues. V dropped 0 bases and J dropped 4; count of bases not matched to a gene: 4. The CDR3 sequence is CASSLAGTSSETQYF. The CDR3 coding sequence is TGTGCCAGCAGCTTGGCTGGGACTAGCTCAGAGACCCAGTACTTC. Together with reference TRBV5-4 and TRBJ2-5, the CDR3 gives the full variable domain: ETGVTQSPTHLIKTRGQQVTLRCSSQSGHNTVSWYQQALGQGPQFIFQYYREEENGRGNFPPRFSGLQFPNYSSELNVNALELDDSALYLCASSLAGTSSETQYFGPGTRLLVL.

The chain carries TRBV7-2 and TRBJ2-3; 10 bases align to TRBD2. The junction had 3 bases not matched to a gene; V was cut back by 0 bases and J by 3 bases. From germline, CDR1 is SGHTA and CDR2 FQGNSA. There are 16 residues in the CDR3. The CDR3 DNA is TGTGCCAGCAGCTTAGCGCCAGCGGGGGGGACAGATACGCAGTATTTT. Amino acid sequence: CASSLAPAGGTDTQYF. The complete variable domain, with remaining parts taken from reference TRBV7-2 and TRBJ2-3, reads GAGVSQSPSNKVTEKGKDVELRCDPISGHTALYWYRQSLGQGLEFLIYFQGNSAPDKSGLPSDRFSAERTGGSVSTLTIQRTQQEDSAVYLCASSLAPAGGTDTQYFGPGTRLTVL.

This chain connects TRBV30 to TRBJ1-1, with 7 bases aligning to TRBD1. This CDR3 is 14 amino acids long. CDR1 and CDR2 (germline): GTSNPN, SVGIG (reference sequence). Germline trimming cut 7 bases from V and 1 base from J; bases unmatched to any gene: 9. The CDR3 DNA reads as TGTGCCTCCAACCCCCGACAGGGGAACACTGAAGCTTTCTTT. Encoded protein: CASNPRQGNTEAFF.

The chain links TRBV30 to TRBJ1-2, with D perhaps matching TRBD1 (6 bases). Trimming removed 2 bases from V and 7 bases from J, with 17 bases in between. CDR3 length equals 14 residues. Looked up from germline, CDR1 is GTSNPN and CDR2 is SVGIG (reference sequence). CDR3 sequence reads: CAWSPGFRGSGYTF. The CDR3 DNA reads as TGTGCCTGGAGTCCGGGATTCAGGGGAAGTGGCTACACCTTC.

The chain links TRBV6-2 or TRBV6-3 to TRBJ1-2, with D uncertain. The CDR3 extends over 13 amino acids. Germline CDR1 and CDR2: MNHEY and SVGEGT. V lost 6 bases, J lost 4 bases, and 12 bases lay in between. The CDR3 coding sequence is TGTGCCAGCAGCCGGGCCTCCCTCTATGGCTACACCTTC. Its protein product is CASSRASLYGYTF.

The chain couples TRBV29-1 to TRBJ2-1, with 7 positions matching TRBD2. Losses at the gene ends were 4 bases for V and 7 bases for J; bases not matched to a gene: 10. The CDR3 has 14 amino acids. The germline CDR1 and CDR2 sequences are SQVTM and ANQGSEA. CDR3 coding DNA: TGCAGCGTTGGCCGCGGGAGTGTGGGGAATGAGCAGTTCTTC. This codes for CSVGRGSVGNEQFF.

The chain combines TRBV19 with TRBJ2-3; unclear D gene. The germline CDR1 and CDR2 sequences are LNHDA and SQIVND (reference sequence). CDR3 length: 12 amino acids. Trimming left V 4 bases short and J 1 base short, with 3 bases between. DNA for the CDR3: TGTGCCAGTAGTACAGGCACAGATACGCAGTATTTT. It yields the protein CASSTGTDTQYF. The entire variable domain, with the rest obtained from reference TRBV19 and TRBJ2-3, is as follows: DGGITQSPKYLFRKEGQNVTLSCEQNLNHDAMYWYRQDPGQGLRLIYYSQIVNDFQKGDIAEGYSVSREKKESFPLTVTSAQKNPTAFYLCASSTGTDTQYFGPGTRLTVL.

The J gene is TRBJ1-5, the V gene TRBV2; a possible D gene is TRBD1 (5 bases). Trimming pared 9 bases from V and 1 base from J, leaving 7 bases between. Looked up from germline, CDR1 is SNHLY and CDR2 is FYNNEI. CDR3 length: 12 amino acids. The DNA of the CDR3 is TGTGCCAGTGACAGAAGCAATCAGCCCCAGCATTTT. Encoded protein: CASDRSNQPQHF.

The chain combines TRBV7-2 with TRBJ2-1, with a possible D match to TRBD1 (5 bases). The V and J ends lost 0 bases and 2 bases respectively, with 8 bases between them. CDR1 is SGHTA, CDR2 FQGNSA, per germline. The CDR3 is 15 amino acids. CDR3 amino acids: CASSLAPGTYNEQFF. The CDR3 nucleotides are TGTGCCAGCAGCTTAGCGCCAGGGACCTACAATGAGCAGTTCTTC.

J is TRBJ2-7 and V is TRBV2, with D maybe TRBD2 (6 bases). The CDR3 has 12 amino acids. Germline V gene sequence: CDR1 SNHLY, CDR2 FYNNEI. Between the trimmed V and J ends, which lost 7 bases and 3 bases, there was a span of 10 bases. CDR3 region: CASTAGGYEQYF. As DNA, the CDR3 is TGTGCCAGCACCGCCGGGGGCTACGAGCAGTACTTC.

This rearrangement joins TRBV3-1 (or the pseudogene TRBV3-2) to TRBJ2-7; 11 bases match TRBD2. Trimming removed 1 base from V and 2 bases from J; junction bases left unmatched: 1. Germline values: CDR1 LGHDT, CDR2 YNNKEL (reference sequence). This CDR3 is built from 15 residues. The CDR3 region has the DNA TGTGCCAGCAGCCAAGTAGCGGGAGGGCCCTACGAGCAGTACTTC. It codes for CASSQVAGGPYEQYF.

DNA for the CDR3: TGTGCCAGTGCCGGCGGGGACGGGGGCAATCAGCCCCAGCATTTT. Encoded protein: CASAGGDGGNQPQHF. The V call is TRBV19, the J call TRBJ1-5; weak D call: TRBD1 (5 bases). The germline V and J ends were trimmed by 8 bases and 2 bases, with 16 bases remaining between them. Per germline, CDR1 LNHDA and CDR2 SQIVND (reference sequence). This CDR3 is built from 15 residues.

This clone was detected only a few times. DNA for the CDR3: TGTGCCAGCAGGGGACTAGCGGGAGTCCACGAGCAGTACTTC. This translates into CASRGLAGVHEQYF. The chain is built from TRBV27 and TRBJ2-7; 14 positions agree with TRBD2. This CDR3 has 14 amino acids. Germline CDR1 reads MNHEY; CDR2 reads SMNVEV (reference sequence). V lost 6 bases to trimming and J lost 5 bases; unmatched junction nucleotides: 3.

The chain carries TRBV30 and TRBJ1-2, with 8 nucleotides matching TRBD1. V lost 0 bases and J lost 4; bases outside the gene matches: 13. Germline CDR1 GTSNPN, CDR2 SVGIG (reference sequence). The CDR3 is made up of 17 amino acids. The CDR3 nucleotides are TGTGCCTGGAGTGTACTGGACCCTTCGGGACAGGTCTATGGCTACACCTTC. Its translation: CAWSVLDPSGQVYGYTF.

The chain employs TRBV7-9 and TRBJ2-7, with 10 bases aligning to TRBD1. CDR1 SEHNR and CDR2 FQNEAQ come from the germline V gene (reference sequence). V lost 5 bases to trimming and J lost 1 base; unmatched junction nucleotides: 5. The CDR3 extends over 15 amino acids. CDR3 coding DNA: TGTGCCAGCAGCAGGACAGGGGGGGAATCCTACGAGCAGTACTTC. Translated, it gives CASSRTGGESYEQYF.

The chain combines TRBV20-1 with TRBJ2-7, with D hard to call. V lost 5 bases to trimming and J lost 7 bases, with 12 bases between them. Germline V CDR1 and CDR2: DFQATT, SNEGSKA (reference sequence). This CDR3 is built from 11 residues. The CDR3 bases are TGCAGTGCTCCATCCGGGTTTGAGCAGTACTTC. Translated, it gives CSAPSGFEQYF.